Listed here is a single T cell receptor (beta chain). This specimen comes from a study of monozygotic twins with inflammatory bowel disease. TCRdb reworked the 5' RACE reads into one entry per CDR3 protein, no DNA. This sample's clone table lists about 140,000 distinct CDR3 sequences. CDR1 and CDR2 (germline): SGHAT, FQNNGV. The CDR3 is 17 amino acids. The sequence was collected from a human donor with ulcerative colitis or Crohn's disease, or a healthy co-twin of an affected twin (not recorded which). The gene calls are TRBV11-2 and TRBJ1-5; TCRdb indicates TRBD1, and absent DNA this call remains unverified. The sequenced sample consisted of blood. CDR3 protein: CASSLYGQGAINQPQHF.